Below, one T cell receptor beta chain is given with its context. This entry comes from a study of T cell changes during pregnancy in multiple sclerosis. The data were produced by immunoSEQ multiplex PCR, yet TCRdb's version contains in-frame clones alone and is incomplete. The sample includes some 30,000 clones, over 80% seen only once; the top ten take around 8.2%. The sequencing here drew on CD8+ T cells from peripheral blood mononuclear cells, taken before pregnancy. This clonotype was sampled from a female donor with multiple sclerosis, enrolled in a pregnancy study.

This chain's CDR3 is CAIKLVRATNEKLFF. For the CDR3, the DNA is TGTGCCATCAAACTCGTCCGAGCAACTAATGAAAAACTGTTTTTT. The genes are TRBV2 and TRBJ1-4; D is unclear. Deletions cut 10 bases from V and 0 bases from J, with 15 bases between. Germline V gene sequence: CDR1 SNHLY, CDR2 FYNNEI. This CDR3 region has 15 residues.